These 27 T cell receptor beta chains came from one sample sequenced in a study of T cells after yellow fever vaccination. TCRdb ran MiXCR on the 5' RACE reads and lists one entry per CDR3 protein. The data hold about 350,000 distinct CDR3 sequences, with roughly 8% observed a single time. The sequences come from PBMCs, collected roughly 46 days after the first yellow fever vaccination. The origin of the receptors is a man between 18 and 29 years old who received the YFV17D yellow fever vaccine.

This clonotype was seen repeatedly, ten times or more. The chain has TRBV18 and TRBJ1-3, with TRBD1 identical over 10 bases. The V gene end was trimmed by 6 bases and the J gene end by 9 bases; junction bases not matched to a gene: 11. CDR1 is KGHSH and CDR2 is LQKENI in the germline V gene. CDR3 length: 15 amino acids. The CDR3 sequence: CASSPGDRGEGTIYF. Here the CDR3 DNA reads TGTGCCAGCTCGCCTGGGGACAGGGGAGAAGGCACCATATATTTT. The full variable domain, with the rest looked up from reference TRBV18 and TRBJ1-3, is NAGVMQNPRHLVRRRGQEARLRCSPMKGHSHVYWYRQLPEEGLKFMVYLQKENIIDESGMPKERFSAEFPKEGPSILRIQQVVRGDSAAYFCASSPGDRGEGTIYFGEGSWLTVV.

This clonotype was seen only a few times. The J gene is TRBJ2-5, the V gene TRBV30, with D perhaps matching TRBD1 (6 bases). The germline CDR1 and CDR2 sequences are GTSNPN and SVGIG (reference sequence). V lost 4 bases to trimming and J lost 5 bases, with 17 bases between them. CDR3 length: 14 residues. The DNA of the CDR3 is TGTGCCTGGAAGCACCGGACAGCCAGGGAGACCCAGTACTTC. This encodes CAWKHRTARETQYF.

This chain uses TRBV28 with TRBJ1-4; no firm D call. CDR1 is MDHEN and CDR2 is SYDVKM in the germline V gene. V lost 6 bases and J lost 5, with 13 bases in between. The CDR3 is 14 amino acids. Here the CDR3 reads CASRMDGVNEKLFF. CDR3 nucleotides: TGTGCCAGCAGGATGGACGGAGTCAATGAAAAACTGTTTTTT.

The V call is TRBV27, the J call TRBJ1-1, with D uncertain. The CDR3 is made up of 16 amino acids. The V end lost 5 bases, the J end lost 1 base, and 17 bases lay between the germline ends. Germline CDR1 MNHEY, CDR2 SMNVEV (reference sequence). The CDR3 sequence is CASSVAPPAGNTEAFF. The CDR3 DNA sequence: TGTGCCAGCAGTGTTGCCCCCCCGGCGGGGAACACTGAAGCTTTCTTT.

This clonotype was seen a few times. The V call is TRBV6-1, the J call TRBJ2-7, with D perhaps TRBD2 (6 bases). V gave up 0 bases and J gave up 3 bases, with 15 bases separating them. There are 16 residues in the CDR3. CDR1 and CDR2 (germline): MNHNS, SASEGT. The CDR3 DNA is TGTGCCAGCAGTGAAGCTACGGGGGTGGGATACTACGAGCAGTACTTC. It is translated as CASSEATGVGYYEQYF.

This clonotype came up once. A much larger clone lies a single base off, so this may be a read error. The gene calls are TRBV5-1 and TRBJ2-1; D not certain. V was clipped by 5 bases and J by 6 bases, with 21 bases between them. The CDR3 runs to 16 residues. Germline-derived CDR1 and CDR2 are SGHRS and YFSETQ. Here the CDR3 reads CASRYWSRIYSNEQFF. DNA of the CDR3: TGCGCCAGCAGGTATTGGTCCCGGATATACAGCAATGAGCAGTTCTTC.

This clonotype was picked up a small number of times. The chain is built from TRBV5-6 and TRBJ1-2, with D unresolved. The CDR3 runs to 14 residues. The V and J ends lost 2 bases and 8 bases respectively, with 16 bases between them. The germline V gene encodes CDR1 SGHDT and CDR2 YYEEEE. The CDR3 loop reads CASSLMASRRGYTF. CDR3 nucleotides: TGTGCCAGCAGCTTAATGGCCTCCAGGAGAGGCTACACCTTC.

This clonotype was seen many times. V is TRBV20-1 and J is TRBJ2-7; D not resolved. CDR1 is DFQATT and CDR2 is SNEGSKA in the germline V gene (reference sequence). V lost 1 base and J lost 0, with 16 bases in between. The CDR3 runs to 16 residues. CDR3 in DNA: TGCAGTGCTAGAGCTGCCGTTGACGCTAGCTCCTACGAGCAGTACGTC. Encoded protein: CSARAAVDASSYEQYV.

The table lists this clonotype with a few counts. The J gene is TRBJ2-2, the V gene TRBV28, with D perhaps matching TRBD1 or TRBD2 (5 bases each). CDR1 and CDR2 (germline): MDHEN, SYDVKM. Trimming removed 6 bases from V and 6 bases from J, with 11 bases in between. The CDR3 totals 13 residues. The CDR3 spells CASRWDHPGELFF. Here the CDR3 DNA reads TGTGCCAGCAGGTGGGACCACCCCGGGGAGCTGTTTTTT.

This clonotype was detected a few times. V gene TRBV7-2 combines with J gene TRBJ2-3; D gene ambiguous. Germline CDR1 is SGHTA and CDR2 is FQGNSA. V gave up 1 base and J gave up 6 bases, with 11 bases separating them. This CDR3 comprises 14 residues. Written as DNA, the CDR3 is TGTGCCAGCAGCTTAGTGTTCACGGCGGATACGCAGTATTTT. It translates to CASSLVFTADTQYF.

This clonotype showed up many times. The CDR3, as DNA: TGCGCCAGCAGTCAATCCAGGCTAGCGGGGGATACGCAGTATTTT. It is translated as CASSQSRLAGDTQYF. The chain has TRBV4-3 and TRBJ2-3; 9 nucleotides align to TRBD2. The CDR3 extends over 15 amino acids. V was clipped by 6 bases and J by 6 bases; unmatched bases: 10. The germline V gene has CDR1 LGHNA and CDR2 YSLEER.

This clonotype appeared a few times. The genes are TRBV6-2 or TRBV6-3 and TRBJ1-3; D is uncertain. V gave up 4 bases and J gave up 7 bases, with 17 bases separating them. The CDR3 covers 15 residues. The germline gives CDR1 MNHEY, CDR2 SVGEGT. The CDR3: CASSLHDSSGNTIYF. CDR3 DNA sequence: TGTGCCAGCAGTTTACACGACTCGTCGGGGAACACCATATATTTT.

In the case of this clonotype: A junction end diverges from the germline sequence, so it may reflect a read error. CDR3: CASSLNGMETQYF. Written as DNA, the CDR3 is TGTGCGAGCTCACTTAATGGTATGGAGACCCAGTACTTC. The chain employs TRBV18 and TRBJ2-5; D not certain. Germline V gene data show CDR1 as KGHSH and CDR2 as LQKENI. This CDR3 is built from 13 residues.

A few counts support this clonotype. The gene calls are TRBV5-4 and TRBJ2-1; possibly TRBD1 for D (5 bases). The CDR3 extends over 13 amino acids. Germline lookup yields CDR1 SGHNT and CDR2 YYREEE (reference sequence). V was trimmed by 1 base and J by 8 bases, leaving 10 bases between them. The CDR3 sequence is CASSLHGAYEQFF. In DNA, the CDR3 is TGTGCCAGCAGCTTGCATGGGGCATATGAGCAGTTCTTC.

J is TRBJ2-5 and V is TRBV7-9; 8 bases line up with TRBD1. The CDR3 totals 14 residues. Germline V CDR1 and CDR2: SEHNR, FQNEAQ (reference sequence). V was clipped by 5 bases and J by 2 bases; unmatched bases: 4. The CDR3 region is CASSLDREQETQYF. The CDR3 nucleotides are TGTGCCAGCAGCCTGGACAGGGAGCAAGAGACCCAGTACTTC.

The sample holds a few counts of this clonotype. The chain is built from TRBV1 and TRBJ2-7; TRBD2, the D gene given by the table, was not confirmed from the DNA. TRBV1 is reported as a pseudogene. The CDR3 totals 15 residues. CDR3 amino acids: CTSSPNGPRRYEQYV. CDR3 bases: TGCACCAGCAGCCCCAACGGACCCCGCCGCTACGAGCAGTACGTC.

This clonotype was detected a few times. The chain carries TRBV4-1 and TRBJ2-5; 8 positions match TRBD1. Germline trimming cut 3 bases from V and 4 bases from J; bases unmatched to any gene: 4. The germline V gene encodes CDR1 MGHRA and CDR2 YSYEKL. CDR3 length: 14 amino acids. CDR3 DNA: TGCGCCAGCAGCCAGTTACAGGGGGGAGAGACCCAGTACTTC. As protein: CASSQLQGGETQYF.

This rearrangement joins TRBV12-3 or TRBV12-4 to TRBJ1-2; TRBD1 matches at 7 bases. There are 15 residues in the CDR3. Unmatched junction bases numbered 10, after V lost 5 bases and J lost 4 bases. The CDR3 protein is CASSPYNRGTYGYTF. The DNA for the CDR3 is TGTGCCAGCAGTCCCTACAACAGGGGAACCTATGGCTACACCTTC.

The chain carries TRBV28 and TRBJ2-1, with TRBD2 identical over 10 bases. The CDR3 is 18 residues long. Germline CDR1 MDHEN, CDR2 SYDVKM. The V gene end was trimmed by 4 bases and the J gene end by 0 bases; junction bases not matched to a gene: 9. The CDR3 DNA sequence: TGTGCCAGCAGTTCCCCTAGCGGGGGCCGAAGCTCCTACAATGAGCAGTTCTTC. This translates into CASSSPSGGRSSYNEQFF.

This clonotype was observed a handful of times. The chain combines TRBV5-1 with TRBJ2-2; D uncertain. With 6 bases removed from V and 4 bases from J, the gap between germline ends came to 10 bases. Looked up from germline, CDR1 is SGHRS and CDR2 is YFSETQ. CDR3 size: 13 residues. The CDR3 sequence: CASMRSGTGELFF. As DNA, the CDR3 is TGCGCCAGCATGCGGTCCGGCACCGGGGAGCTGTTTTTT.

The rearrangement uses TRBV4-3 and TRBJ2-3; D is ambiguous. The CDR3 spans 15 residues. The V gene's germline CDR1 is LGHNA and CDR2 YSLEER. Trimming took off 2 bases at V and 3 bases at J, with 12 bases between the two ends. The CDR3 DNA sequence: TGCGCCAGCAGCCAAATGTCAAAGACTACAGATACGCAGTATTTT. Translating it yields CASSQMSKTTDTQYF.

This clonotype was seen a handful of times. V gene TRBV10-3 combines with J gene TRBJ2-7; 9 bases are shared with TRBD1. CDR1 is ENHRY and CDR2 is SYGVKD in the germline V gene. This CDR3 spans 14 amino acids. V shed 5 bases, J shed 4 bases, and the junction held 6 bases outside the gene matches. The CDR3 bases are TGTGCCATCAGTCGGGACAGGGCTCTTTACGAGCAGTACTTC. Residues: CAISRDRALYEQYF.

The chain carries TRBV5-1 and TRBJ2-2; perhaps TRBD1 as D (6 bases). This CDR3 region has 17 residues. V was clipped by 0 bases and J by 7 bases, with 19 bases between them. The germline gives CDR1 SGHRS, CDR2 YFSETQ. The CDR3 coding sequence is TGCGCCAGCAGCTTGGTTGGGCAGGGGTCCGACGACGGGGAGCTGTTTTTT. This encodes CASSLVGQGSDDGELFF. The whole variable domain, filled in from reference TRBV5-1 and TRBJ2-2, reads KAGVTQTPRYLIKTRGQQVTLSCSPISGHRSVSWYQQTPGQGLQFLFEYFSETQRNKGNFPGRFSGRQFSNSRSEMNVSTLELGDSALYLCASSLVGQGSDDGELFFGEGSRLTVL.

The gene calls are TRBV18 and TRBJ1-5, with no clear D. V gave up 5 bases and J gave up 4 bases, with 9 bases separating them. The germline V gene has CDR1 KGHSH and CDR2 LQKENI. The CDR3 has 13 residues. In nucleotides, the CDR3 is TGTGCCAGCTCATCGTACACGAATCAGCCCCAGCATTTT. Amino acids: CASSSYTNQPQHF.

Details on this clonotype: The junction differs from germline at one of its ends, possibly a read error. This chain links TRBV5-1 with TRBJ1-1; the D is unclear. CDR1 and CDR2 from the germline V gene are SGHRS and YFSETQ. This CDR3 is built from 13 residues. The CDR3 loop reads CASSLYVNTEAFF. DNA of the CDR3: TGCGCCAGCAGCTTGTATGTGAATACTGAAGCTTTCTTT.

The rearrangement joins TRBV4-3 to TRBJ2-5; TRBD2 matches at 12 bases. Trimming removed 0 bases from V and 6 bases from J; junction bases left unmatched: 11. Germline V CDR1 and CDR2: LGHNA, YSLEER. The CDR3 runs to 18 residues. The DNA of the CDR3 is TGCGCCAGCAGCCAAGATCCAGGACTAGCGGGGAGCCCGCAGACCCAGTACTTC. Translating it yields CASSQDPGLAGSPQTQYF.

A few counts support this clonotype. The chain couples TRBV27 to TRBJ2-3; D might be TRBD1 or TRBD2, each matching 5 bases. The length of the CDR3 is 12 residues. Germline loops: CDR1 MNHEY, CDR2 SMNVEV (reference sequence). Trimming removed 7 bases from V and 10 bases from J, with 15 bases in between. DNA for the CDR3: TGTGCCAGCACCATCCCCGGGACGCCGCAGTATTTT. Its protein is CASTIPGTPQYF.